A single sample gave rise to the 12 T cell receptor beta chains below, sequenced in a study of cytomegalovirus exposure and HLA in healthy donors. The study ran its PCR with 60 Vbeta and 13 Jbeta primers. Here immunoSEQ multiplex PCR was the method, and the copy in TCRdb shows in-frame clones only, minus some. The top ten hold about 1.5% of the sample, which has more than 150,000 clones, about 78% seen once. The specimen was PBMCs. The receptor source for this set is a male donor in good health and CMV-seronegative.

The gene calls are TRBV5-1 and TRBJ2-2, with 14 bases fitting TRBD2. Germline V gene lookup returns CDR1 SGHRS and CDR2 YFSETQ. This CDR3 is built from 16 residues. J gave up 7 bases and V 5 bases, and 7 bases lay outside the gene matches. The CDR3 DNA sequence: TGCGCCAGCAGACCCGGGACTAGCGGGAGAGTCGGGGAGCTGTTTTTT. Protein product: CASRPGTSGRVGELFF.

The chain recombines TRBV25-1 with TRBJ1-2, with D possibly matching TRBD1 (6 bases). The CDR3 runs 12 residues. Trimming cost V 9 bases and J 1 base, with 9 bases left between them. Germline V gene lookup returns CDR1 MGHDK and CDR2 SYGVNS. This CDR3 is CASTDSNYGYTF. The DNA of the CDR3 is TGTGCCAGTACGGACAGTAACTATGGCTACACCTTC.

The J gene is TRBJ1-5, the V gene TRBV28; 8 positions agree with TRBD1. CDR1 and CDR2 from the germline V gene are MDHEN and SYDVKM. CDR3 length: 15 amino acids. V trimming: 6 bases; J trimming: 8 bases; junction bases outside the gene matches: 12. The CDR3 DNA reads TGTGCCAGCAGCCAGGGGGCCGCCTCCCAAAAGCCCCAGCATTTT. Translating it yields CASSQGAASQKPQHF. The full variable domain, its missing parts supplied by reference TRBV28 and TRBJ1-5, is DVKVTQSSRYLVKRTGEKVFLECVQDMDHENMFWYRQDPGLGLRLIYFSYDVKMKEKGDIPEGYSVSREKKERFSLILESASTNQTSMYLCASSQGAASQKPQHFGDGTRLSIL.

This chain connects TRBV28 to TRBJ2-1, with TRBD1 as a possible D gene (5 bases). V was pared by 5 bases and J by 7 bases, with 15 bases between. Germline V gene lookup returns CDR1 MDHEN and CDR2 SYDVKM. The CDR3 contains 14 residues. CDR3 in amino acids: CASSRLGVGNEQFF. The DNA for the CDR3 is TGTGCCAGCAGTAGGCTAGGGGTTGGGAATGAGCAGTTCTTC.

The chain combines TRBV27 with TRBJ1-1, with a tentative D call TRBD1 (6 bases). Trimming stripped 1 base from V and 5 bases from J, with 17 bases between. Germline V gene data show CDR1 as MNHEY and CDR2 as SMNVEV (reference sequence). This CDR3 has 16 residues. The CDR3 is CASSLLGGLRGTEAFF. CDR3 nucleotides: TGTGCCAGCAGTTTATTGGGGGGGCTGAGGGGGACTGAAGCTTTCTTT.

In this sample, this clone turned up a few times. The chain has TRBV11-1 and TRBJ2-7, with 10 bases that match TRBD1. Looked up from germline, CDR1 is SGHAT and CDR2 is FQDESV (reference sequence). The length of the CDR3 is 14 residues. V was clipped by 1 base and J by 3 bases; unmatched bases: 0. The CDR3: CASSLGTGGYEQYF. CDR3 bases: TGTGCCAGCAGCTTAGGGACAGGGGGCTACGAGCAGTACTTC.

This clone was detected only a few times. J is TRBJ1-2 and V is TRBV6-1; 8 bases line up with TRBD1. Germline V gene sequence: CDR1 MNHNS, CDR2 SASEGT. This CDR3 is built from 14 residues. The junction had 4 bases not matched to a gene; V was cut back by 3 bases and J by 4 bases. The CDR3 nucleotides read TGTGCCAGCAGTGAGGGACAGGTCTTCTATGGCTACACCTTC. Encoded protein: CASSEGQVFYGYTF.

The V and J genes are TRBV7-2 and TRBJ2-5; the match to TRBD1 covers 9 bases. V trimming: 4 bases; J trimming: 1 base; junction bases outside the gene matches: 7. The CDR3 loop spans 16 amino acids. The V gene's germline CDR1 is SGHTA and CDR2 FQGNSA. CDR3 residues: CASSSDRGGLQETQYF. The CDR3 nucleotides are TGTGCCAGCAGCTCGGACAGGGGCGGCCTCCAAGAGACCCAGTACTTC.

The chain combines TRBV7-3 with TRBJ2-3, with a tentative D call TRBD2 (5 bases). CDR3 size: 14 residues. CDR1 and CDR2 (germline): SGHTA, FQGTGA. With 1 base removed from V and 5 bases from J, the gap between germline ends came to 10 bases. The CDR3 nucleotides are TGTGCCAGCAGCTTAAGAGGGCATGAAGATACGCAGTATTTT. Its translation: CASSLRGHEDTQYF.

The genes are TRBV7-9 and TRBJ2-2; TRBD1 might be the D (5 bases). Germline CDR1 and CDR2: SEHNR and FQNEAQ (reference sequence). V lost 0 bases to trimming and J lost 0 bases, with 8 bases between them. There are 16 residues in the CDR3. The chain's CDR3 is CASSLARAANTGELFF. Written as DNA, the CDR3 is TGTGCCAGCAGCTTAGCCAGGGCAGCGAACACCGGGGAGCTGTTTTTT.

The J gene is TRBJ2-5, the V gene TRBV11-2, with D uncertain. Looked up from germline, CDR1 is SGHAT and CDR2 is FQNNGV. Trimming shortened V by 1 base and J by 4 bases, and 7 bases separated the two germline ends. The CDR3 is made up of 13 amino acids. The CDR3 DNA follows: TGTGCCAGCAGCTTAGCGGCGGCAGAGACCCAGTACTTC. The encoded protein is CASSLAAAETQYF.

The gene calls are TRBV6-6 and TRBJ2-1; TRBD2 aligns across 9 bases. With 10 bases clipped from V and 6 bases from J, the junction kept 10 bases outside the gene matches. This CDR3 comprises 14 residues. Germline CDR1 MNHNY, CDR2 SVGAGI (reference sequence). DNA of the CDR3: TGTGCCACCCATGCGGGGGGGCGAGGCAATGAGCAGTTCTTC. The encoded protein is CATHAGGRGNEQFF.